The 26 T cell receptor beta chains listed next were all sequenced from one sample in a study of cytomegalovirus exposure and HLA in healthy donors (dated by TCRdb to the late 2010s). The library was generated by the immunoSEQ multiplex PCR assay. The multiplex PCR relied on a mix of 60 forward primers for TCR Vbeta segments and 13 reverse primers for TCR Jbeta segments. In its TCRdb copy, this immuneACCESS table keeps in-frame sequences only and misses some clones. Where compared with another copy, unresolved V genes explain less than half of these, and the others have no known cause. For this sample there are under 200,000 clones; roughly 75% appear just once. Jointly, the top ten make up about 8% of the sample. The sample taken for sequencing was PBMCs. The receptors were sampled from a woman between 40 and 50 years old in good health and CMV-seropositive.

This clone showed up just a few times. The V and J genes are TRBV30 and TRBJ2-1, with 10 bases lining up with TRBD2. The junction had 6 bases not matched to a gene; V was cut back by 5 bases and J by 5 bases. The CDR3 runs to 14 residues. Germline V gene data show CDR1 as GTSNPN and CDR2 as SVGIG (reference sequence). The CDR3 bases are TGTGCCTGGGGAGCGGGAGGGATCGACAATGAGCAGTTCTTC. Its translation is CAWGAGGIDNEQFF.

This rearrangement joins TRBV28 to TRBJ2-5, with 9 nucleotides matching TRBD1. The end of the DNA fits TRBJ2-7 better, so the J call may be wrong. The germline V gene encodes CDR1 MDHEN and CDR2 SYDVKM. There are 14 residues in the CDR3. As DNA, the CDR3 is TGTGCCAGCAGTTTAAGTAACAGGGGGCACGAGCAGTACTTC. Protein sequence: CASSLSNRGHEQYF.

The chain carries TRBV6-1 and TRBJ1-3; D is ambiguous. The V and J ends lost 4 bases and 1 base respectively, with 8 bases between them. Looked up from germline, CDR1 is MNHNS and CDR2 is SASEGT. The CDR3 totals 14 residues. The CDR3 DNA follows: TGTGCCAGCAGTGCGTTGGCTTCTGGAAACACCATATATTTT. Protein sequence: CASSALASGNTIYF.

The chain uses TRBV5-4 and TRBJ2-1; 7 bases are shared with TRBD1. The CDR3 spans 16 residues. Germline V lookup: CDR1 SGHNT, CDR2 YYREEE (reference sequence). J gave up 5 bases and V 2 bases, and 10 bases lay outside the gene matches. This chain's CDR3 is CASSFSGRGYHNEQFF. The CDR3 DNA reads as TGTGCCAGCAGCTTTTCCGGCAGGGGGTATCACAATGAGCAGTTCTTC.

The V and J genes are TRBV4-1 and TRBJ2-5, with 8 bases lining up with TRBD1. V dropped 0 bases and J dropped 6; count of bases not matched to a gene: 15. Germline V gene sequence: CDR1 MGHRA, CDR2 YSYEKL. The CDR3 loop spans 18 amino acids. The CDR3 sequence: CASSQDNLRAGGLKTQYF. Written as DNA, the CDR3 is TGCGCCAGCAGCCAAGATAATCTTCGGGCAGGGGGCTTGAAGACCCAGTACTTC.

The chain is built from TRBV5-1 and TRBJ2-3, with 12 bases aligning to TRBD2. The germline CDR1 and CDR2 sequences are SGHRS and YFSETQ. The CDR3 has 17 amino acids. V lost 4 bases, J lost 2 bases, and 8 bases stayed unmatched. CDR3: CASSPATSGSYTDTQYF. The CDR3 nucleotides are TGCGCCAGCAGCCCGGCGACTAGCGGGAGTTACACAGATACGCAGTATTTT.

The chain is built from TRBV19 and TRBJ2-5; possible D gene TRBD1, 6 bases. CDR3 size: 15 residues. The ends were cut back, 4 bases at V and 3 bases at J, with 15 bases in the middle. Germline V gene data show CDR1 as LNHDA and CDR2 as SQIVND (reference sequence). The CDR3 DNA sequence: TGTGCCAGTAGTAAGACAGGTAAAAAAAAAGAGACCCAGTACTTC. Translated: CASSKTGKKKETQYF.

In its sample, this clone was seen a few times. The V and J genes are TRBV7-3 and TRBJ2-3, with D hard to call. V lost 1 base, J lost 5 bases, and 16 bases lay in between. The CDR3 spans 16 residues. Germline assignment: CDR1 SGHTA and CDR2 FQGTGA. The CDR3 DNA reads TGTGCCAGCAGCTTAATTGCGACTTCTCACGGAGATACGCAGTATTTT. It is translated as CASSLIATSHGDTQYF.

The rearrangement uses TRBV5-1 and TRBJ1-2; D gene ambiguous. Germline lookup yields CDR1 SGHRS and CDR2 YFSETQ. The CDR3 spans 13 residues. Trimming pared 0 bases from V and 4 bases from J, leaving 7 bases between. The CDR3: CASSLDSPYGYTF. CDR3 sequence (DNA): TGCGCCAGCAGCTTGGACAGCCCCTATGGCTACACCTTC. The variable domain in full, completed from reference TRBV5-1 and TRBJ1-2, reads KAGVTQTPRYLIKTRGQQVTLSCSPISGHRSVSWYQQTPGQGLQFLFEYFSETQRNKGNFPGRFSGRQFSNSRSEMNVSTLELGDSALYLCASSLDSPYGYTFGSGTRLTVV.

This clone was seen just once. The V call is TRBV27, the J call TRBJ2-5; 8 bases are a match to TRBD1. The length of the CDR3 is 14 residues. J was trimmed by 4 bases and V by 6 bases; bases with no gene match: 7. CDR1 and CDR2 from the germline V gene are MNHEY and SMNVEV (reference sequence). Here the CDR3 reads CASSRTGTGETQYF. The CDR3 DNA reads TGTGCCAGCAGCCGTACCGGGACAGGAGAGACCCAGTACTTC.

Concerning this clone: An end of the junction does not agree with germline; a read error may underlie this. CDR3 loop: CASREDVFREAYNEQFF. The DNA of the CDR3 is TGTGCCAGCAGAGAAGATGTGTTTAGAGAGGCTTACAATGAGCAGTTCTTC. The rearrangement links TRBV6-1 to TRBJ2-1; D unresolved. The CDR3 is 17 residues long. Germline V lookup: CDR1 MNHNS, CDR2 SASEGT.

This sequence joins TRBV11-3 and TRBJ2-1; TRBD1 matches at 8 bases. Germline values: CDR1 SGHNT, CDR2 YENEEA. V lost 1 base and J lost 6; bases outside the gene matches: 5. The CDR3 has 15 amino acids. In DNA, the CDR3 is TGTGCCAGCAGCTTAGGGACAGGGTTCGTCAATGAGCAGTTCTTC. It translates to CASSLGTGFVNEQFF.

J is TRBJ1-5 and V is TRBV19; D might be TRBD1 (5 bases). This CDR3 contains 16 residues. V was cut by 1 base and J by 6 bases, with 16 bases left in between. The germline CDR1 and CDR2 sequences are LNHDA and SQIVND (reference sequence). CDR3 sequence (DNA): TGTGCCAGTAGTATAGTATTTCAGGGTCCCGGTCAGCCCCAGCATTTT. It specifies CASSIVFQGPGQPQHF.

The chain joins TRBV19 to TRBJ2-7; a possible D gene is TRBD1 (5 bases). Germline V CDR1 and CDR2: LNHDA, SQIVND (reference sequence). The CDR3 is made up of 15 amino acids. Trimming stripped 1 base from V and 5 bases from J, with 15 bases between. The CDR3 DNA reads TGTGCCAGTAGTATAGGCGCAGGGTGGATCGACGAGCAGTACTTC. It is translated as CASSIGAGWIDEQYF.

The rearrangement joins TRBV28 to TRBJ2-1; TRBD2 agrees at 10 bases. The CDR3 totals 14 residues. Germline CDR1 reads MDHEN; CDR2 reads SYDVKM. The junction had 2 bases not matched to a gene; V was cut back by 5 bases and J by 4 bases. Written as DNA, the CDR3 is TGTGCCAGCAGTCTAGCGGGGGCTTACAATGAGCAGTTCTTC. Protein: CASSLAGAYNEQFF.

The chain uses TRBV28 and TRBJ1-2; 10 bases are a match to TRBD1. The germline V gene has CDR1 MDHEN and CDR2 SYDVKM. This CDR3 is built from 13 residues. The trim removed 7 bases at V and 8 bases at J, leaving 7 bases unmatched. The CDR3 nucleotides read TGTGCCAGCAAGGAGACAGGGGGCTGGGGCTACACCTTC. Protein: CASKETGGWGYTF.

The chain carries TRBV30 and TRBJ1-1, with TRBD1 matching 7 bases. The germline CDR1 and CDR2 sequences are GTSNPN and SVGIG (reference sequence). This CDR3 is 11 amino acids long. In DNA, the CDR3 is TGTGCTATGGGTGACAGGGAAGAAGCTTTCTTT. This gives the protein CAMGDREEAFF.

The gene calls are TRBV20-1 and TRBJ1-1; tentative D call: TRBD1 (5 bases). Germline V CDR1 and CDR2: DFQATT, SNEGSKA (reference sequence). The CDR3 has 11 amino acids. With 3 bases removed from V and 10 bases from J, the gap between germline ends came to 12 bases. CDR3: CSARYDGGAFF. The CDR3 coding sequence is TGCAGTGCTAGGTATGACGGGGGAGCTTTCTTT.

The V and J genes are TRBV19 and TRBJ2-7, with 7 bases matching TRBD2. J gave up 3 bases and V 3 bases, and 8 bases lay outside the gene matches. The CDR3 is made up of 15 amino acids. Per germline, CDR1 LNHDA and CDR2 SQIVND (reference sequence). CDR3 coding DNA: TGTGCCAGTAGTATCTCTGGCGGGAGAGGCTACGAGCAGTACTTC. Protein sequence: CASSISGGRGYEQYF.

This clone was recorded once. This chain uses TRBV11-3 with TRBJ2-1; 11 positions match TRBD2. CDR3 length equals 16 residues. The junction had 12 bases not matched to a gene; V was cut back by 5 bases and J by 9 bases. Germline loops: CDR1 SGHNT, CDR2 YENEEA. The CDR3 loop is CASSPTLAGGRSEQFF. The CDR3 nucleotides are TGTGCCAGCAGCCCCACCCTAGCGGGAGGAAGGAGTGAGCAGTTCTTC.

The chain uses TRBV9 and TRBJ2-3, with a weak D call TRBD1 (5 bases). The CDR3 spans 15 residues. Germline assignment: CDR1 SGDLS and CDR2 YYNGEE. The germline V and J ends were trimmed by 3 bases and 2 bases, with 13 bases remaining between them. CDR3: CASSAYRISTDTQYF. In DNA form, the CDR3 reads TGTGCCAGCAGCGCCTACAGGATATCCACAGATACGCAGTATTTT.

V is TRBV28 and J is TRBJ2-7; 7 bases match TRBD2. CDR1 and CDR2 (germline): MDHEN, SYDVKM. The V and J ends lost 2 bases and 5 bases, in that order; junction bases with no gene match: 9. This CDR3 is 15 amino acids long. Here the CDR3 DNA reads TGTGCCAGCAGTTTACTGGCGGGAGCGAGGGACGAGCAGTACTTC. It yields the protein CASSLLAGARDEQYF.

V and J are TRBV28 and TRBJ1-2, with 8 bases that match TRBD1. There are 15 residues in the CDR3. The germline CDR1 and CDR2 sequences are MDHEN and SYDVKM. V shed 3 bases and J 4 bases; nucleotides not matched to a gene: 7. The CDR3, as DNA: TGTGCCAGCAGTTTGGGAATACAGGGGGGCTATGGCTACACCTTC. This codes for CASSLGIQGGYGYTF.

V is TRBV28 and J is TRBJ1-2; the D gene is possibly TRBD1 (5 bases). The germline gives CDR1 MDHEN, CDR2 SYDVKM. The CDR3 length is 13 residues. V was shortened by 3 bases and J by 5 bases, with 10 bases between the two germline ends. The CDR3 DNA is TGTGCCAGCAGTTTGGGGCAGACTTATGGCTACACCTTC. Translation gives CASSLGQTYGYTF.

Only one count was recorded for this clone. This chain links TRBV27 with TRBJ2-5; 11 positions match TRBD2. Germline V lookup: CDR1 MNHEY, CDR2 SMNVEV (reference sequence). This CDR3 comprises 16 residues. The J segment lost 1 base and the V segment lost 5 bases, leaving 6 bases of the junction unmatched. The CDR3 reads CASSPMLAGGQETQYF. Here the CDR3 DNA reads TGTGCCAGCAGTCCCATGCTAGCGGGAGGCCAAGAGACCCAGTACTTC.

This clone was recorded a few times. This chain connects TRBV5-1 to TRBJ2-3; 8 bases are shared with TRBD2. The length of the CDR3 is 17 residues. V lost 2 bases, J lost 1 base, and 9 bases stayed unmatched. The germline CDR1 and CDR2 sequences are SGHRS and YFSETQ. CDR3 in DNA: TGCGCCAGCAGCTTCAGCGGGAGCGGTGGGGGCACAGATACGCAGTATTTT. It specifies CASSFSGSGGGTDTQYF.